The next 20 T cell receptor beta chains were all read from a single sample in a study of blood T cells in healthy people across ages. With a J-beta primer mix and a sample-barcoded 5' primer, a second PCR ran 7 to 11 cycles. Via MiXCR, TCRdb re-called the 5' RACE reads, giving one row per CDR3 protein. The sample gives 720,000 or so distinct CDR3 sequences, around 43% of which show up once; 25% to 35% is in the top ten. Sequenced sample: blood. All receptors come from a man aged 80 or over in good health.

Only a few counts were recorded for this clonotype. This may be a read error: a much more frequent sequence differs by one nucleotide. The CDR3 DNA sequence: TGCAGTGCTAGAAATCGACTAGCTGCAGGGAACTACAATGAGCAGTACTTC. This sequence encodes CSARNRLAAGNYNEQYF. The chain employs TRBV20-1 and TRBJ2-1; 7 nucleotides line up with TRBD2. The end of the DNA aligns better with TRBJ2-7, so the J call may be wrong. Germline CDR1 reads DFQATT; CDR2 reads SNEGSKA (reference sequence). The CDR3 has 17 residues.

This clonotype was counted only a few times. This chain connects TRBV5-4 to TRBJ2-1; D is undetermined. CDR3 length: 12 amino acids. Per germline, CDR1 SGHNT and CDR2 YYREEE (reference sequence). V was trimmed by 0 bases and J by 9 bases, leaving 7 bases between them. CDR3 bases: TGTGCCAGCAGCTTGGTTCAGGCTGAGCAGTTCTTC. Its translation is CASSLVQAEQFF.

This clonotype was detected only a few times. The rearrangement uses TRBV6-1 and TRBJ2-5, with 9 bases matching TRBD2. The germline V gene has CDR1 MNHNS and CDR2 SASEGT. Trimming cost V 7 bases and J 5 bases; bases outside gene matches: 11. The CDR3 contains 15 residues. The CDR3 nucleotides read TGTGCCAGCATTGGTAGCGGGGGCCTTCGGGAGACCCAGTACTTC. Residues: CASIGSGGLRETQYF.

V is TRBV7-2 and J is TRBJ2-2, with 7 bases fitting TRBD1. V shed 7 bases, J shed 0 bases, and the junction held 8 bases outside the gene matches. Germline CDR1 reads SGHTA; CDR2 reads FQGNSA. CDR3 length: 16 residues. CDR3 protein: CASTPWDSPNTGELFF. The CDR3 bases are TGTGCCAGCACCCCCTGGGACAGTCCGAACACCGGGGAGCTGTTTTTT.

This clonotype appeared once. The chain recombines TRBV14 with TRBJ1-6; no clear D. CDR3 length: 17 amino acids. V lost 2 bases and J lost 0, with 11 bases in between. CDR1 SGHDN and CDR2 FVKESK come from the germline V gene. The CDR3 coding sequence is TGTGCCAGCAGCCAATTCCCCCAGAGCTCCTATAATTCACCCCTCCACTTT. Encoded protein: CASSQFPQSSYNSPLHF.

CDR3 coding DNA: TGTGCCTGGAGTCCTTCCGGGGAAGAGACCCAGTACTTC. Encoded protein: CAWSPSGEETQYF. J is TRBJ2-5 and V is TRBV30, with D possibly matching TRBD2 (5 bases). The CDR3 has 13 residues. V was pared by 2 bases and J by 3 bases, with 10 bases between. Looked up from germline, CDR1 is GTSNPN and CDR2 is SVGIG (reference sequence).

This clonotype appeared a single time. One end of the junction varies from germline; a read error may be responsible. The chain employs TRBV29-1 and TRBJ2-3; 12 bases fit TRBD2. Per the germline V gene, CDR1 is SQVTM and CDR2 is ANQGSEA. The length of the CDR3 is 14 residues. The CDR3 here is CSVRTSGNLGTRYF. The DNA for the CDR3 is TGCAGCGTTAGGACTAGCGGGAACCTAGGTACGCGGTATTTT.

The rearrangement links TRBV20-1 to TRBJ2-3, with 9 positions matching TRBD2. The CDR3 spans 15 residues. Per the germline V gene, CDR1 is DFQATT and CDR2 is SNEGSKA (reference sequence). The trim removed 1 base at V and 2 bases at J, leaving 4 bases unmatched. Here the CDR3 DNA reads TGCAGTGCTAGAGCAGCGGGGGGCCCCACAGATACGCAGTATTTT. Encoded protein: CSARAAGGPTDTQYF.

Notes on this clonotype: An end of the junction does not agree with germline; a read error may underlie this. The chain employs TRBV4-2 and TRBJ1-1, with TRBD1 as a possible D gene (6 bases). Germline CDR1 is LGHNA and CDR2 is YNFKEQ. This CDR3 spans 15 amino acids. Here the CDR3 reads CASSPLIGGNTGAFF. The CDR3 DNA is TGTGCCAGCAGCCCCCTCATAGGGGGGAACACTGGAGCTTTCTTT.

This clonotype was recorded many times. The V call is TRBV6-2 or TRBV6-3, the J call TRBJ2-1, with D perhaps assigned TRBD1 or TRBD2 (5 bases each). Germline CDR1 is MNHEY and CDR2 is SVGEGT. CDR3 length equals 16 residues. Trimming pared 5 bases from V and 8 bases from J, leaving 22 bases between. Written as DNA, the CDR3 is TGTGCCAGCAGTCCCCCCGGGACCCCGGGTAGGGATGAGCAGTTCTTC. It is translated as CASSPPGTPGRDEQFF.

This clonotype was seen more than once but under ten times. The chain has TRBV7-9 and TRBJ2-7; TRBD1 agrees at 7 bases. The CDR3 length is 14 residues. The V and J ends lost 5 bases and 5 bases, in that order; junction bases with no gene match: 9. Germline V lookup: CDR1 SEHNR, CDR2 FQNEAQ (reference sequence). DNA of the CDR3: TGTGCCAGCAGCCTCCGGGGCAGGGGGAACGAGCAGTACTTC. Its protein is CASSLRGRGNEQYF. The full variable domain, its missing parts supplied by reference TRBV7-9 and TRBJ2-7, is DTGVSQNPRHKITKRGQNVTFRCDPISEHNRLYWYRQTLGQGPEFLTYFQNEAQLEKSRLLSDRFSAERPKGSFSTLEIQRTEQGDSAMYLCASSLRGRGNEQYFGPGTRLTVT.

The CDR3, as DNA: TGCAGTGTAAGAGCCTCCAGGGGGCTCAGCACTGAAGCTTTCTTT. Translated: CSVRASRGLSTEAFF. The gene calls are TRBV20-1 and TRBJ1-1, with 8 bases fitting TRBD1. The length of the CDR3 is 15 residues. Germline CDR1 reads DFQATT; CDR2 reads SNEGSKA (reference sequence). Germline trimming cut 7 bases from V and 4 bases from J; bases unmatched to any gene: 14.

This chain connects TRBV7-3 to TRBJ1-1, with D maybe TRBD1 (5 bases). The V end lost 4 bases, the J end lost 0 bases, and 15 bases lay between the germline ends. The CDR3 contains 16 residues. Germline V CDR1 and CDR2: SGHTA, FQGTGA. The CDR3: CASSSEAGTVNTEAFF. CDR3 in DNA: TGTGCCAGCAGCTCTGAGGCCGGGACGGTGAACACTGAAGCTTTCTTT.

This clonotype appeared a single time. V is TRBV28 and J is TRBJ2-3, with a weak D call TRBD2 (6 bases). The V gene lost 6 bases and the J gene lost 6 bases, with 19 bases spanning the gap. The CDR3 has 15 amino acids. The germline CDR1 and CDR2 sequences are MDHEN and SYDVKM. CDR3 sequence (DNA): TGTGCCAGCAGCAGTTCGACTAGTTCCCCTGATACGCAGTATTTT. Protein sequence: CASSSSTSSPDTQYF.

CDR3 protein: CASSQTPGHGTDTQYF. The CDR3 bases are TGTGCCAGCAGCCAGACGCCCGGCCACGGCACAGATACGCAGTATTTT. J is TRBJ2-3 and V is TRBV4-2; no firm D call. The CDR3 extends over 16 amino acids. V was shortened by 3 bases and J by 1 base, with 14 bases between the two germline ends. Looked up from germline, CDR1 is LGHNA and CDR2 is YNFKEQ.

V usage is TRBV6-2 or TRBV6-3 and J usage is TRBJ2-3; 8 nucleotides line up with TRBD1. This CDR3 region has 14 residues. The V and J ends lost 7 bases and 4 bases, in that order; junction bases with no gene match: 7. Germline values: CDR1 MNHEY, CDR2 SVGEGT. As DNA, the CDR3 is TGTGCCAGCATCGCCCGGACAGGGTCAGATACGCAGTATTTT. This codes for CASIARTGSDTQYF.

The CDR3 sequence is CASSSAWTGGGGYTF. The CDR3 nucleotides read TGTGCCAGCAGCTCCGCATGGACAGGGGGTGGAGGCTACACCTTC. The chain joins TRBV12-3 or TRBV12-4 to TRBJ1-2; 10 bases match TRBD1. Trimming took 6 bases from V and 8 from J; bases not matched to a gene: 12. The CDR3 is 15 amino acids.

The CDR3 nucleotides read TGTGCCAGCAGTTACGACAGGGAAATAAATGAGCAGTTCTTC. This codes for CASSYDREINEQFF. V gene TRBV6-5 combines with J gene TRBJ2-1; 7 bases are shared with TRBD1. From germline, CDR1 is MNHEY and CDR2 SVGAGI. The CDR3 spans 14 residues. The trim removed 2 bases at V and 7 bases at J, leaving 5 bases unmatched.

This chain links TRBV5-6 with TRBJ2-5; D remains unclear. Trimming shortened V by 2 bases and J by 5 bases, and 19 bases separated the two germline ends. Germline V gives CDR1 SGHDT, CDR2 YYEEEE. This CDR3 has 16 amino acids. DNA for the CDR3: TGTGCCAGCAGCTTAGATGGTCTTCCGGGTCTGGAGACCCAGTACTTC. Its protein is CASSLDGLPGLETQYF.

As concerns this clonotype: A much larger clone is a single base away; this may be a read error. The V gene is TRBV7-6, the J gene TRBJ2-7; 8 bases agree with TRBD2. The CDR3 totals 13 residues. CDR1 and CDR2 from the germline V gene are SGHVS and FNYEAQ. The CDR3 here is CVSTGGPTREQYF. CDR3 DNA: TGTGTCAGCACGGGAGGGCCGACTAGGGAGCAGTACTTC.